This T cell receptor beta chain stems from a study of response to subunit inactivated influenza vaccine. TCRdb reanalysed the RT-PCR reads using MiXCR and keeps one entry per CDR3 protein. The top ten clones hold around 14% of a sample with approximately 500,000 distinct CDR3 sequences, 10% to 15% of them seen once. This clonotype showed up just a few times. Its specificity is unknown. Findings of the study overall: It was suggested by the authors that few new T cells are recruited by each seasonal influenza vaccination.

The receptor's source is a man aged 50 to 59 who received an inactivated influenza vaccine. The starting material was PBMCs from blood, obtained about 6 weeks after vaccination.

The DNA of the CDR3 is TGCAGTGCGAGATGGGAGACCCAGTACTTC. Translated, it gives CSARWETQYF. The chain has TRBV20-1 and TRBJ2-5, with D unresolved. The CDR3 contains 10 residues. Germline CDR1 is DFQATT and CDR2 is SNEGSKA (reference sequence). With 6 bases removed from V and 5 bases from J, the gap between germline ends came to 7 bases.